The present entry profiles one T cell receptor beta chain with its context. Antigen specificity is unknown. This CDR3 spans 13 amino acids. V lost 7 bases and J lost 4; bases outside the gene matches: 7. Germline values: CDR1 SGHTA, CDR2 FQGNSA. These data belong to a study of blood T cells in healthy people across ages. Across the whole study: Per two T cells, template switching captured roughly one barcoded beta molecule.

Every donor provided approximately 9.2 milliliters of peripheral blood. It was with a sample-barcoded 5' primer and a J-beta primer mix that a second PCR of roughly 6 to 12 cycles was run. Each CDR3 protein gets one entry after TCRdb re-called the 5' RACE reads with MiXCR. The data show hundreds of thousands of distinct CDR3 sequences, around 45% seen once. General observations from the study: It was not known whether donors were CMV positive (a possible confounder of expanded clonotype changes). Versus aged donors, long-lived donors had higher diversity and more naive CD4+ cells.

The specimen was blood. This clonotype originated in a woman aged 60 to 75 in good health. The chain employs TRBV7-2 and TRBJ2-7; 7 nucleotides match TRBD2. CDR3 protein: CASTVGGGYEQYF. DNA of the CDR3: TGTGCCAGCACCGTGGGGGGGGGTTACGAGCAGTACTTC.